One TCR beta chain is described in this entry. The clone's antigen remains unknown. Base quality data are lacking; no much larger clone is found one base away. These data are taken from a study of blood T cell repertoires in COVID-19 (dated by TCRdb to about 2020). Context from the whole study: The collaborator samples originated in the United States, Italy and Spain and spanned the acute and convalescent phases of COVID-19. The material from the prospective study consisted of cDNA or gDNA derived from T cells, B-cell-depleted T cells, or PBMCs. The dataset comprised deeply sampled blood TCRbeta repertoires from subjects exposed to, actively infected with, or recovered from COVID-19. The repertoires were released in a freely available public database meant as a resource for research on the immune response to SARS-CoV-2. The samples were drawn from the first 160 participants of the ongoing ImmuneRACE study and from more than 1,000 subjects provided by 6 global collaborators. The sample metadata nearly always contained a de-identified subject ID, COVID-19 status, age in years and sex. Where available, HLA class I and class II types were obtained from metadata supplied by the sample provider rather than from assay-based typing. Broader findings and caveats from the paper: How much clinical and demographic metadata was included differed by source and by participant, and the metadata was provided uncurated.

Whole blood was collected in K2EDTA tubes by collaborating institutions according to the institutions' own protocols. For TCRbeta analysis, collaborators shipped samples as frozen whole blood, isolated PBMCs, or DNA extracted from either of those sample types. TCRbeta CDR3 regions were amplified from genomic DNA using the immunoSEQ Assay, a bias-controlled multiplex PCR. Under the source paper's analysis protocol: The number of nucleated cells in each sample was estimated from the amplification of reference gene primers within the assay. Sequence reads were collapsed and filtered to measure the absolute abundance of every unique TCRbeta CDR3 rearrangement. For each sample, productive Simpson clonality was calculated as the square root of Simpson's diversity index across productive rearrangements. TCRdb obtained this table from immuneACCESS and retained in-frame rearrangements with V and J assigned. These tables miss some clones; where compared with another copy, unresolved V genes account for less than half of the shortfall, and the remainder is unexplained. V, J and clone size are taken as reported in that table, and D and trimming were inferred from the DNA itself. Present in this sample are around 93,000 clones, about 81% of which were seen just once. Jointly, the top ten make up around 4.4% of the sample.

Including cysteine and phenylalanine, the CDR3 has 13 amino acids. Only the CDR3 region is kept as DNA, spanning 39 bases read in frame from base 1. V trim: 6 bases; J trim: 8 bases; unmatched bases: 7. Looking up the germline V gene yields CDR1 MNHEY and CDR2 SVGAGI. Sequenced input: peripheral blood. The rearrangement joined TRBV6-5 to TRBJ1-1, with 9 middle bases fitting TRBD1. This sequence was found in a man in his 60s with acute or convalescent COVID-19. For the CDR3, the sequence is CASRSEGQGEAFF. The base sequence is TGTGCCAGCAGGTCCGAGGGACAGGGAGAAGCTTTCTTT.